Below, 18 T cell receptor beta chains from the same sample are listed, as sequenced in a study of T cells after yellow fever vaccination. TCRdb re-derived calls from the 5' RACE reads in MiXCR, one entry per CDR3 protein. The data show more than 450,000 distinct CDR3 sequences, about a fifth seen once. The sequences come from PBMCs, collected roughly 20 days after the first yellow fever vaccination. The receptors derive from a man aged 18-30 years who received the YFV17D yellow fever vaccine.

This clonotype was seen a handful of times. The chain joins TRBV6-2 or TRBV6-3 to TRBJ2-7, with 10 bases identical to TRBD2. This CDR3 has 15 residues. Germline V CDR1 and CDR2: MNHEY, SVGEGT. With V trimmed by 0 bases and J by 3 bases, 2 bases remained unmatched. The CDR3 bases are TGTGCCAGCAGTTACTCAGGACTAGCGGACTACGAGCAGTACGTC. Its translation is CASSYSGLADYEQYV.

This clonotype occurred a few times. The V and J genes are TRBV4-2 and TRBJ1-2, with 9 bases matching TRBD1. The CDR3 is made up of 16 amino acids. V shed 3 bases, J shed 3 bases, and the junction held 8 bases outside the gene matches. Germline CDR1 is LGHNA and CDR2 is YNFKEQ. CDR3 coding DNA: TGTGCCAGCAGCCAGGCCGGCCGGGACAGGGACTATGGCTACACCTTC. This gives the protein CASSQAGRDRDYGYTF.

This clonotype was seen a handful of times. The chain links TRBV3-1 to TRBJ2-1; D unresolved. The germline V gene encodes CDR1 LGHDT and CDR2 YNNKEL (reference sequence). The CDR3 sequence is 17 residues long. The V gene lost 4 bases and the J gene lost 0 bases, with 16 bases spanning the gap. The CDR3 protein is CASSPKLTPSSYNEQFF. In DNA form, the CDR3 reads TGTGCCAGCAGCCCTAAACTGACACCCAGCTCCTACAATGAGCAGTTCTTC.

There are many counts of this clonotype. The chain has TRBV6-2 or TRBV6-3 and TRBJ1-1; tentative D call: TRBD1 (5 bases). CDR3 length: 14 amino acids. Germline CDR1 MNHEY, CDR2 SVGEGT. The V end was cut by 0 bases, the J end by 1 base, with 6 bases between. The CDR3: CASSYSGGNTEAFF. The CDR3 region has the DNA TGTGCCAGCAGTTACTCCGGGGGGAACACTGAAGCTTTCTTT.

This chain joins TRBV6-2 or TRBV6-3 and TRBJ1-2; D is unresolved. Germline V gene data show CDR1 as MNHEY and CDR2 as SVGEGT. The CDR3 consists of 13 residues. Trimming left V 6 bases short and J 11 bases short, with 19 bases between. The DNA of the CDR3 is TGTGCCAGCAGGGAGAGTATGCAGCGAAAATACACCTTC. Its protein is CASRESMQRKYTF.

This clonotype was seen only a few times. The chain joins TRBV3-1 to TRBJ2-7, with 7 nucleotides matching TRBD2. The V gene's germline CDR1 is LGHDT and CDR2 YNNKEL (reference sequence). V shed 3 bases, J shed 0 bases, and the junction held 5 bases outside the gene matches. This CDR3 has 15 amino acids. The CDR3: CASSQSLAVSYEQYV. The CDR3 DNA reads TGTGCCAGCAGCCAGTCTCTAGCGGTCTCCTACGAGCAGTACGTC.

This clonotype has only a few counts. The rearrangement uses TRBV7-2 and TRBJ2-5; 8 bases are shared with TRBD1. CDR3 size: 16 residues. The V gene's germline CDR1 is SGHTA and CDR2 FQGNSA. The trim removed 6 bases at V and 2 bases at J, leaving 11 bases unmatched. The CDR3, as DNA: TGTGCCAGCAGTCCGACCCTCGGGACAGGACAAGAGACCCAGTACTTC. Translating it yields CASSPTLGTGQETQYF.

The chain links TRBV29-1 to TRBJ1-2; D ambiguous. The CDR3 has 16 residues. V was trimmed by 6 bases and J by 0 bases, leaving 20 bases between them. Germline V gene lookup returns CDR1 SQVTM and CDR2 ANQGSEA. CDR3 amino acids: CSVGSGRRTTNYGYTF. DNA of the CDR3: TGCAGCGTCGGTTCGGGCCGGCGTACTACTAACTATGGCTACACCTTC. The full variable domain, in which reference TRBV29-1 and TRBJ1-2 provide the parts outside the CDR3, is SAVISQKPSRDICQRGTSLTIQCQVDSQVTMMFWYRQQPGQSLTLIATANQGSEATYESGFVIDKFPISRPNLTFSTLTVSNMSPEDSSIYLCSVGSGRRTTNYGYTFGSGTRLTVV.

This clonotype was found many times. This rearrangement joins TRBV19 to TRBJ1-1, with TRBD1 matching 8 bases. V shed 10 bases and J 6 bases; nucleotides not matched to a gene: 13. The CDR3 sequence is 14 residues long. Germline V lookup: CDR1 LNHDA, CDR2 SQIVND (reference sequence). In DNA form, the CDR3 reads TGTGCCACTCGACAGGGGCCGCAACCACCTGAAGCTTTCTTT. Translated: CATRQGPQPPEAFF. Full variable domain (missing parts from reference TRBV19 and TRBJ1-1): DGGITQSPKYLFRKEGQNVTLSCEQNLNHDAMYWYRQDPGQGLRLIYYSQIVNDFQKGDIAEGYSVSREKKESFPLTVTSAQKNPTAFYLCATRQGPQPPEAFFGQGTRLTVV.

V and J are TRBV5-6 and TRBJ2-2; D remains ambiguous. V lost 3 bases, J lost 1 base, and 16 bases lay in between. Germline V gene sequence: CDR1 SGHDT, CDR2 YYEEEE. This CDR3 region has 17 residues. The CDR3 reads CASSSLTRHLNTGELFF. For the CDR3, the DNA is TGTGCCAGCAGCTCGCTGACACGTCATTTGAACACCGGGGAGCTGTTTTTT.

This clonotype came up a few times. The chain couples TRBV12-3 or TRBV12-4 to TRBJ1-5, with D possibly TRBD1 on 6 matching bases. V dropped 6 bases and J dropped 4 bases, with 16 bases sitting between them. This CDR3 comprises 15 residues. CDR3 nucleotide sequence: TGTGCCAGCAGGTGGACAGACGGACGGAATCAGCCCCAGCATTTT. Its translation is CASRWTDGRNQPQHF.

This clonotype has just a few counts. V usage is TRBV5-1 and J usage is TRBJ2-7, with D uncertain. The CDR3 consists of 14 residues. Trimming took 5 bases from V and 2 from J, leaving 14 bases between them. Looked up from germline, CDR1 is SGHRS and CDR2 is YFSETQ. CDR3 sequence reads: CASRSSVGAYEQYF. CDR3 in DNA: TGCGCCAGCAGGTCGTCGGTAGGAGCCTACGAGCAGTACTTC.

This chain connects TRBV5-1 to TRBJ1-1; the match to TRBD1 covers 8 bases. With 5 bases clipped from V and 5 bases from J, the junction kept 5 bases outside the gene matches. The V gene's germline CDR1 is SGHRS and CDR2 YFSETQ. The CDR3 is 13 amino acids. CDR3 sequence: CASRAWTGTEAFF. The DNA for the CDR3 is TGCGCCAGCAGAGCTTGGACAGGGACTGAAGCTTTCTTT.

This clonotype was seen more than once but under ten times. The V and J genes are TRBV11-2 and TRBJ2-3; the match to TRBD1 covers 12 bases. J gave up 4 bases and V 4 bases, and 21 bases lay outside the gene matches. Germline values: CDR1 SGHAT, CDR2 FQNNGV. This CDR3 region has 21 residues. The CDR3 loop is CASSSRPRGGTGGAGADTQYF. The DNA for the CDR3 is TGTGCCAGCAGCTCCCGTCCGCGGGGGGGGACAGGGGGCGCTGGAGCAGATACGCAGTATTTT.

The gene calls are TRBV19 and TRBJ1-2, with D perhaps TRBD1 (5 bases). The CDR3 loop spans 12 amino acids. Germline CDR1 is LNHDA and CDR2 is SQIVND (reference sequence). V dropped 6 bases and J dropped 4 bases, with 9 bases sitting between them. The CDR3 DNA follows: TGTGCCAGTAGAGACAGTCCCTATGGCTACACCTTC. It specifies CASRDSPYGYTF. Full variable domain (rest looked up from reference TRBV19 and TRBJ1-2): DGGITQSPKYLFRKEGQNVTLSCEQNLNHDAMYWYRQDPGQGLRLIYYSQIVNDFQKGDIAEGYSVSREKKESFPLTVTSAQKNPTAFYLCASRDSPYGYTFGSGTRLTVV.

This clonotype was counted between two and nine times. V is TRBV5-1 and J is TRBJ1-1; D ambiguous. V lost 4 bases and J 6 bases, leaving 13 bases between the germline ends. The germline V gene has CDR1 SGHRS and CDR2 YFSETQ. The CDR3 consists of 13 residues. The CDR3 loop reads CASSLAANSEAFF. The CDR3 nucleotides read TGCGCCAGCAGCCTTGCAGCCAATTCTGAAGCTTTCTTT.

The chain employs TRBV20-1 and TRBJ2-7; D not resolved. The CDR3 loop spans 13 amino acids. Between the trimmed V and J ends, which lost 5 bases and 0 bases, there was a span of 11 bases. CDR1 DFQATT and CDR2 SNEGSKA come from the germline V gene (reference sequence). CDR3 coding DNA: TGCAGTGCTGGCCGAAGGATCTCCTACGAGCAGTACTTC. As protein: CSAGRRISYEQYF.

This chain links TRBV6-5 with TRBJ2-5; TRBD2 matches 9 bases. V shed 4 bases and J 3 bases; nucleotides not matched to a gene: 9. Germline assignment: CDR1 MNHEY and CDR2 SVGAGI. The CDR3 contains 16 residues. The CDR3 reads CASSLTYRLAEETQYF. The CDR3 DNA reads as TGTGCCAGCAGTTTAACCTACCGACTAGCGGAAGAGACCCAGTACTTC.